Listed below are T cell receptor beta chains from one sample, sequenced in a study of cytomegalovirus exposure and HLA in healthy donors. TCRdb's copy holds only in-frame clones and misses some; the assay was immunoSEQ multiplex PCR. In the table there are roughly 98,000 clones, around 85% of which are singletons. The sequenced sample was PBMCs. The receptors derive from a woman in her thirties in good health and CMV-seronegative. Both conserved end residues are part of each CDR3. Each record gives: CDR3 protein, CDR3 DNA, D gene, J gene, V gene, clone size. The D gene is left open where the match is weak. Not every row has a clone size; where given, it reads once, few, many or a size class.

CASSKTRDRSSYEQYF TGTGCCAGCAGCAAAACCCGGGACAGGAGCTCCTACGAGCAGTACTTC - TRBJ2-7 TRBV21-1 many
CASSLDRRNNEQFF TGTGCCAGCAGCTTAGACAGGAGAAACAATGAGCAGTTCTTC - TRBJ2-1 TRBV13 -
CASSIGQLDTQYF TGTGCCAGTAGTATTGGACAGTTAGATACGCAGTATTTT - TRBJ2-3 TRBV19 -
CASSVRNQGRVNQPQHF TGTGCCAGTAGTGTAAGAAATCAGGGGCGAGTGAATCAGCCCCAGCATTTT - TRBJ1-5 TRBV19 -
CASSQVSGLGMDEQYF TGTGCCAGCAGCCAAGTCTCAGGACTAGGAATGGACGAGCAGTACTTC TRBD2 TRBJ2-7 TRBV4-2 -
CASSLQGRDTEAFF TGTGCCAGCAGCTTACAAGGGAGGGACACTGAAGCTTTCTTT - TRBJ1-1 TRBV5-6 -
CASTGGTGQKFPEAFF TGTGCCAGCACCGGCGGGACAGGGCAAAAATTCCCTGAAGCTTTCTTT TRBD1 TRBJ1-1 TRBV11-2 -
CASSGGSGETNTGELFF TGTGCCAGCAGTGGCGGTAGCGGGGAAACGAACACCGGGGAGCTGTTTTTT TRBD2 TRBJ2-2 TRBV6-4 few
CASRTGLGQPQHF TGTGCCAGCAGGACAGGGCTCGGACAGCCCCAGCATTTT TRBD1 TRBJ1-5 TRBV6-5 -
CASSELGQGGINSPLHF TGTGCCAGCAGTGAATTAGGTCAGGGAGGTATTAATTCACCCCTCCACTTT - TRBJ1-6 TRBV25-1 -
CSASGGEETQYF TGCAGCGCCAGTGGGGGCGAGGAGACCCAGTACTTC - TRBJ2-5 TRBV29-1 -
CASSLFARANTGELFF TGTGCCAGCAGTTTATTCGCCCGCGCGAACACCGGGGAGCTGTTTTTT - TRBJ2-2 TRBV27 -
CASSPSRDRVQGETQYF TGTGCCAGCAGCCCGTCCCGGGACAGGGTTCAGGGAGAGACCCAGTACTTC TRBD1 TRBJ2-5 TRBV7-2 -
CASSQGGLRDSPLHF TGTGCCAGCTCCCAGGGGGGACTTAGGGATTCACCCCTCCACTTT TRBD1 TRBJ1-6 TRBV27 -
CASSLVVSGGAYPYEQYF TGTGCCAGCAGCTTAGTAGTTAGCGGGGGGGCATACCCCTACGAGCAGTACTTC TRBD2 TRBJ2-7 TRBV7-2 -
CASSMGGSSYNSPLHF TGTGCCAGTAGTATGGGAGGAAGCTCCTATAATTCACCCCTCCACTTT - TRBJ1-6 TRBV19 -
CASSHLRGREGAELFF TGTGCCAGCAGCCATCTCAGGGGCAGGGAAGGTGCGGAGCTGTTTTTT - TRBJ2-2 TRBV14 -
CASSLGQSYEQYF TGCGCCAGCAGCTTGGGACAGTCCTACGAGCAGTACTTC - TRBJ2-7 TRBV5-1 -
CASSLAARVDGYTF TGTGCCAGCAGCTTGGCTGCCAGGGTGGATGGCTACACCTTC - TRBJ1-2 TRBV5-5 -
CASSLEGAYEQYF TGCGCCAGCAGCTTGGAGGGAGCGTACGAGCAGTACTTC - TRBJ2-7 TRBV5-1 -
CASSSGQLGNQPQHF TGTGCCAGCAGCTCGGGACAGCTAGGCAATCAGCCCCAGCATTTT TRBD1 TRBJ1-5 TRBV7-9 -
CASRKVDSLNTIYF TGTGCCAGCAGGAAAGTGGACAGTTTAAACACCATATATTTT - TRBJ1-3 TRBV6-1 -
CATSRDTAADEQFF TGTGCCACCAGCAGAGATACAGCGGCGGATGAGCAGTTCTTC - TRBJ2-1 TRBV15 -
CASSLALAGAIPGELFF TGTGCCAGCAGCTTAGCTCTAGCGGGAGCGATCCCCGGGGAGCTGTTTTTT TRBD2 TRBJ2-2 TRBV7-2 once
CASSPKGQGAGNQPQHF TGTGCCAGCTCACCAAAGGGACAGGGGGCTGGCAATCAGCCCCAGCATTTT TRBD1 TRBJ1-5 TRBV18 once
CASSLNGPGETQYF TGCGCCAGCAGCTTAAACGGGCCGGGGGAGACCCAGTACTTC - TRBJ2-5 TRBV5-1 -
CASRETRGGYTF TGTGCCAGCAGGGAAACAAGGGGTGGCTACACCTTC - TRBJ1-2 TRBV28 -
CASSRDRVENTEAFF TGTGCCAGTAGTAGAGACAGGGTGGAGAACACTGAAGCTTTCTTT TRBD1 TRBJ1-1 TRBV19 -
CASSQTGEKLFF TGTGCCAGCAGTCAAACAGGGGAAAAACTGTTTTTT - TRBJ1-4 TRBV27 -
CASSPPSRSTYEQYF TGTGCCAGCTCACCCCCATCGCGGTCCACCTACGAGCAGTACTTC - TRBJ2-7 TRBV18 -
CASSAAGGNTEAFF TGTGCCAGCAGCGCTGCAGGGGGGAACACTGAAGCTTTCTTT TRBD1 TRBJ1-1 TRBV9 -